The clone carrying this TCR beta chain appeared a single time. What it recognizes is unknown. The data belong to a study of cytomegalovirus exposure and HLA in healthy donors. Study-wide background: The same platform was used for the 120 validation repertoires and the 600 to 850 first-cohort repertoires, a later analysis reported. General study results and limits: TCR clusters originating in the first cohort tended to co-occur in the approximately 120 validation repertoires, according to a later analysis. TCR beta chains numbering more than 150 were designated cytomegalovirus-associated.

Produced via immunoSEQ multiplex PCR; TCRdb's table is partial and in-frame only. Of approximately 300,000 clones listed, roughly 87% were seen once; the top ten hold roughly 1.1%. Trimming took off 1 base at V and 0 bases at J, with 11 bases between the two ends. The CDR3 contains 16 residues. The V gene's germline CDR1 is SSHAT and CDR2 FNYEAQ (reference sequence). The sample was PBMCs. This sequence originates from a woman aged 25 to 39 in good health and CMV-seropositive. This rearrangement joins TRBV7-7 to TRBJ2-3; D remains unclear. For the CDR3, the DNA is TGTGCCAGCAGCTTAGTTCCTAGTTCTAGCACAGATACGCAGTATTTT. It codes for CASSLVPSSSTDTQYF.